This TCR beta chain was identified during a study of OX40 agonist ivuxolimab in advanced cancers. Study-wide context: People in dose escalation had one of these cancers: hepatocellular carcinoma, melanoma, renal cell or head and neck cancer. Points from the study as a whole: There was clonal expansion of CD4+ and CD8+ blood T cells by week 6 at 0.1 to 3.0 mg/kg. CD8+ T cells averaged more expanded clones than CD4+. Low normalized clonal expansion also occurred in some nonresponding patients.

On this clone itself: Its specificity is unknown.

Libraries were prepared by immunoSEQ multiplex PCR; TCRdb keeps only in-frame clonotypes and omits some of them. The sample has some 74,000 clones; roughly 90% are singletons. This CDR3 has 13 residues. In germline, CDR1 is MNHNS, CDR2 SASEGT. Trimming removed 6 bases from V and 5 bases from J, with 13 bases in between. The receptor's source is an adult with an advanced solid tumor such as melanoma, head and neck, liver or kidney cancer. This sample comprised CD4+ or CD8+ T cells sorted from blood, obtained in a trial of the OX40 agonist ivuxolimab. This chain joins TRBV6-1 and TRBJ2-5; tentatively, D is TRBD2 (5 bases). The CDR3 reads CASSYSRGETQYF. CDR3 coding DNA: TGTGCCAGCAGCTACAGTCGAGGGGAGACCCAGTACTTC.